A selection of T cell receptor beta chains follows, all from one sample in a study of beta chain features in type 1 diabetes. Clones were read by immunoSEQ multiplex PCR, and TCRdb kept only the in-frame ones, dropping some. Among about 14,000 clones listed, over 60% were seen once. Sequences were obtained from stem cell memory CD4+ T cells from blood. All receptors derive from a woman aged 18-29 years with type 1 diabetes. The CDR3 runs from the conserved cysteine through the conserved F or W. D genes are given only for firm matches. Where a row states a size, it is once, few, many or the class of an expanded clone; other rows omit it.

- TRBJ1-1 TRBV19 - CASRGATGATEAFF TGTGCCAGTAGGGGGGCGACAGGAGCCACTGAAGCTTTCTTT
- TRBJ2-2 TRBV9 - CASSVGGSDTGELFF TGTGCCAGCAGCGTTGGGGGCTCGGACACCGGGGAGCTGTTTTTT
TRBD2 TRBJ2-5 TRBV11-3 once CASSLDRGDQETQYF TGTGCCAGCAGCTTAGATCGGGGGGACCAAGAGACCCAGTACTTC
- TRBJ1-2 TRBV30 - CAWSQARGVGGYTF TGTGCCTGGAGTCAAGCTCGCGGGGTGGGAGGCTACACCTTC
- TRBJ2-1 TRBV29-1 few CSVERGWPANEQFF TGCAGCGTTGAACGCGGCTGGCCAGCCAATGAGCAGTTCTTC
TRBD1 TRBJ2-7 TRBV18 - CASSPTGQVRYEQYF TGTGCCAGCTCACCAACCGGACAGGTTCGTTACGAGCAGTACTTC
- TRBJ2-7 TRBV9 few CASSVHRRTEQYF TGTGCCAGCAGCGTTCACAGGAGAACCGAGCAGTACTTC
TRBD1 TRBJ1-6 TRBV6-6 - CASSYVGQGNSPLHF TGTGCCAGCAGTTACGTAGGACAGGGTAATTCACCCCTCCACTTT
TRBD1 TRBJ1-5 TRBV7-2 - CASSFGQVNQPQHF TGTGCCAGCAGCTTCGGACAGGTCAATCAGCCCCAGCATTTT
- TRBJ1-2 TRBV2 - CASSEAGRLYGYTF TGTGCCAGCAGTGAGGCAGGTCGTCTCTATGGCTACACCTTC
- TRBJ2-7 TRBV5-5 - CASSYGQLGYEQYF TGTGCCAGCAGCTACGGACAGCTAGGTTACGAGCAGTACTTC
- TRBJ1-1 TRBV28 - CASSPGGGNTEAFF TGTGCCAGCAGTCCCGGAGGCGGGAACACTGAAGCTTTCTTT
TRBD2 TRBJ2-7 TRBV6-6 - CASSGTSGSHYEQYF TGTGCCAGCAGTGGGACTAGCGGGTCTCACTACGAGCAGTACTTC
TRBD2 TRBJ2-7 TRBV9 - CASSGTSAEQYF TGTGCCAGCAGCGGGACTAGTGCAGAGCAGTACTTC
TRBD1 TRBJ2-7 TRBV30 - CAWSWTGLTYEQYF TGTGCCTGGAGTTGGACAGGGTTGACCTACGAGCAGTACTTC
- TRBJ2-1 TRBV6-5 few CASSYSQGPYNEQFF TGTGCCAGCAGTTACTCCCAGGGGCCTTACAATGAGCAGTTCTTC
- TRBJ1-1 TRBV9 - CASSGTGGTEAFF TGTGCCAGCAGCGGAACGGGGGGCACTGAAGCTTTCTTT
- TRBJ2-7 TRBV11-3 - CASSSAAASYEQYF TGTGCCAGCAGCTCAGCGGCCGCCTCCTACGAGCAGTACTTC
TRBD1 TRBJ2-4 TRBV5-4 - CASSLGASGQHIQYF TGTGCCAGCAGCTTGGGGGCCTCGGGACAGCACATTCAGTACTTC
- TRBJ2-1 TRBV18 few CASSRPGRGALFDEQFF TGTGCCAGCTCCCGACCGGGGCGCGGGGCGCTATTCGATGAGCAGTTCTTC